This T cell receptor beta chain was documented in a study of PD-1 blockade in classical Hodgkin lymphoma. Method: immunoSEQ multiplex PCR; TCRdb's copy keeps in-frame clones and lacks some. Counted here are approximately 30,000 clones, just over 90% occurring once; the ten biggest clones make up around 3.8%. CDR1 and CDR2 (germline): ENHRY, SYGVKD. The CDR3 runs 13 residues. V lost 3 bases and J lost 7, with 11 bases in between. Sample time point: newly diagnosed, previously untreated cHL patient sample. Sequencing was performed on peripheral blood mononuclear cells (PBMCs). This receptor was obtained from a human donor with classical Hodgkin lymphoma. The chain employs TRBV10-3 and TRBJ2-3; D remains ambiguous. Here the CDR3 reads CAISDLDPNTQYF. Written as DNA, the CDR3 is TGTGCCATCAGTGACCTAGACCCGAATACGCAGTATTTT.